This T cell receptor (beta chain) stems from a study of blood T cell repertoires in COVID-19 (dated by TCRdb to the early 2020s). Background on the whole study: Samples covering the acute and convalescent phases of COVID-19 were provided by collaborators in the United States, Italy and Spain. The prospective study material was composed of cDNA or gDNA derived from T cells, B-cell-depleted T cells, or PBMCs. Subjects who had been exposed to COVID-19, were actively infected with it, or had recovered from it provided the deeply sampled blood TCRbeta repertoires that made up the dataset. A freely available public database, intended as a resource for researchers studying the immune response to SARS-CoV-2, is where the repertoires were released. The samples were drawn from two sources: the first 160 participants of the ongoing ImmuneRACE study, and 1,000 to 1,500 subjects contributed by 6 global collaborators. The sample metadata nearly always contained a de-identified subject ID, COVID-19 status, age in years and sex. Where available, HLA class I and class II types were taken from metadata supplied by the sample provider and were not determined by assay-based typing. Beyond this particular receptor, the publication reports: Clinical and demographic metadata were provided uncurated, with the amount varying by source and participant.

In Seattle, one collaborating source enrolled patients while the infection was active and tracked those patients longitudinally over the course of disease. Each collaborating institution followed its own protocols to collect whole blood in K2EDTA tubes. For TCRbeta analysis, collaborators shipped samples in one of three forms: frozen whole blood, isolated PBMCs, or DNA extracted from either of those sample types. The CDR3 starts with the cysteine, ends with the phenylalanine, and has 14 residues. The entry retains the CDR3 DNA only, 42 bases that are in frame from base 1. V is pruned by 4 bases and J by 7 bases, leaving 4 bases of the junction without a gene match. From a lookup of the germline V gene (reference sequence), CDR1 and CDR2 are LNHDA and SQIVND. The immunoSEQ Assay, a bias-controlled multiplex PCR, was used to amplify TCRbeta CDR3 regions from genomic DNA. The authors' pipeline ran thus. Nucleated cell counts per sample were estimated from amplification of reference gene primers within the assay. Sequence reads were collapsed and filtered to measure the absolute abundance of every unique TCRbeta CDR3 rearrangement. For each sample, productive Simpson clonality was calculated as the square root of Simpson's diversity index over productive rearrangements. TCRdb's version of the immuneACCESS table is confined to in-frame rearrangements and falls short of the full clone set. An unresolved V gene accounts for under half of the shortfall where checked; the remainder is of unknown origin. The V and J calls and clone size were taken over from that table, and D and trimming were inferred from the DNA. The sample table lists about 68,000 clones, around 90% of them with a count of one. Around 7% of the sample rests with the top ten.

This clone was detected once. Its binding antigen is unknown. Nothing much larger sits one base from this clone, and base qualities are not available. The chain is made from TRBV19 and TRBJ1-4, and 9 junction bases match TRBD1. Sequenced material: peripheral blood. The sequence derives from a man aged 35 to 55 with COVID-19, enrolled during active disease. The DNA is as follows: TGTGCCAGTAGTAGGGACAGGGATGGTGAAAAACTGTTTTTT. Its coded protein is CASSRDRDGEKLFF.